This T cell receptor beta chain was obtained from a study of T cells in Graves' hyperthyroidism and ophthalmopathy. Across the study: Any treatment followed the collection of peripheral blood at initial diagnosis. Notes on the study in general: Most clonotypes expanded in thyroid above 0.001 were likewise present in blood.

The CDR3 spans 12 residues. The germline V gene encodes CDR1 SQVTM and CDR2 ANQGSEA. Amplified TCR beta CDR3 regions derived from RNA transcripts. The HTBI set primed first-round TCR CDR3 RT-PCR. TCRdb analysed the multiplex PCR reads with MiXCR anew, one entry per CDR3 protein. The sample has 360,000 or so distinct CDR3 sequences, approximately 20% seen once. The sample holds many counts of this clonotype. Antigen specificity is unknown. The chain recombines TRBV29-1 with TRBJ1-1, with D perhaps TRBD1 (5 bases). The receptor was isolated from a woman aged 18-30 years with Graves' hyperthyroidism. Sequenced sample: blood. In DNA form, the CDR3 reads TGCCAAGTAAGGGGATTTACTACTGAAGCTTTCTTT. This gives the protein CQVRGFTTEAFF.